This paragraph covers one T cell receptor beta chain sequence. This entry is derived from a study of blood T cell repertoires in COVID-19. Study information: Acute-phase and convalescent COVID-19 samples originated in the United States, Italy and Spain.

There are 13 residues in the CDR3. Germline-derived CDR1 and CDR2 are LNHDA and SQIVND (reference sequence). With 6 bases removed from V and 8 bases from J, the gap between germline ends came to 16 bases. In the authors' methods: By means of reference gene primer amplification, nucleated cell counts were estimated. Only in-frame clones appear in the TCRdb table, and some are missing; sequencing was by immunoSEQ multiplex PCR. Clonal size and the V and J genes are those of that table, whereas D and trimming came from the DNA. The top ten hold 5.5% to 6% of the sample, which has tens of thousands of clones, more than 75% seen once.

The chain is built from TRBV19 and TRBJ1-2, with a possible D match to TRBD1 (6 bases). Sequencing was done on a sample of peripheral blood. The sequence came from a human donor in a cohort sampled during active COVID-19. The CDR3 sequence is CASRGQREMGYTF. The CDR3 region has the DNA TGTGCCAGTAGAGGACAGCGAGAAATGGGCTACACCTTC.